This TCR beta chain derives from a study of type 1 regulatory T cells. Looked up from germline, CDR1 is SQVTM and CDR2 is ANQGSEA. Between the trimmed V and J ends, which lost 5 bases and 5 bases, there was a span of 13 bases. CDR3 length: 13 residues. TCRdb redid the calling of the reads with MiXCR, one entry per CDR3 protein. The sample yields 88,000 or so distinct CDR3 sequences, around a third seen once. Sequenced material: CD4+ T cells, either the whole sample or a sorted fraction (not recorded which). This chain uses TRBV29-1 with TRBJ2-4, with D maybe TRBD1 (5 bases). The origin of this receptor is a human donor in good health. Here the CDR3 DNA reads TGCAGCGTTCCGGGTCAGGGTGAAAACATTCAGTACTTC. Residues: CSVPGQGENIQYF.